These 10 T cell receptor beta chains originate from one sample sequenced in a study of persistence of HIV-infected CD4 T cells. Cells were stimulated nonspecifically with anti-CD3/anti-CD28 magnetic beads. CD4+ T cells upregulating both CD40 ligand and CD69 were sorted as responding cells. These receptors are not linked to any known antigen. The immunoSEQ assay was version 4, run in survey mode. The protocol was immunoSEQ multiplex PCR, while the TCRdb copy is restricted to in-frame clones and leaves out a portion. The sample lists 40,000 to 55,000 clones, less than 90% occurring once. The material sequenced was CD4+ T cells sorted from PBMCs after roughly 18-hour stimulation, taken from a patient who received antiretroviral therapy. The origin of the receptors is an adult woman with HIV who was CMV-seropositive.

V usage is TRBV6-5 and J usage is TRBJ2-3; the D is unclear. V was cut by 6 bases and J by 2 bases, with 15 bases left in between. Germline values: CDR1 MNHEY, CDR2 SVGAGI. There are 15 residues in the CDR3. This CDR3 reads CASSPRAGFTDTQYF. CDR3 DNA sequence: TGTGCCAGCAGCCCAAGGGCCGGATTCACAGATACGCAGTATTTT.

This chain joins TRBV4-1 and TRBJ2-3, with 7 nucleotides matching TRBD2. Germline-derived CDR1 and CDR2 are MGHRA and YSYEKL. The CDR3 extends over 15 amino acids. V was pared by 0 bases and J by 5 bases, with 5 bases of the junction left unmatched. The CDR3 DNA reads TGCGCCAGCAGCCAAGAAAGGAGCGGGGTAGATACGCAGTATTTT. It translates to CASSQERSGVDTQYF.

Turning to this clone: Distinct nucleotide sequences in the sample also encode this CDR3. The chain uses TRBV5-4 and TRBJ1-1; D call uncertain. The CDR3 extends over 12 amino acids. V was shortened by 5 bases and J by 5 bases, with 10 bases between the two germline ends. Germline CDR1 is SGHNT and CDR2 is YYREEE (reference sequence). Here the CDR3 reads CASSRTGTEAFF. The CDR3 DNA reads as TGTGCCAGCAGTCGGACTGGTACTGAAGCTTTCTTT.

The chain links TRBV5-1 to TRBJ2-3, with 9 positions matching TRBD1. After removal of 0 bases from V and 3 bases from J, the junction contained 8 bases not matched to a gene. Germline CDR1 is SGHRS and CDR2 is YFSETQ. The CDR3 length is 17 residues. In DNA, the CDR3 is TGCGCCAGCAGCTTGGCACGGACAGGGGCCCCGACAGATACGCAGTATTTT. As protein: CASSLARTGAPTDTQYF.

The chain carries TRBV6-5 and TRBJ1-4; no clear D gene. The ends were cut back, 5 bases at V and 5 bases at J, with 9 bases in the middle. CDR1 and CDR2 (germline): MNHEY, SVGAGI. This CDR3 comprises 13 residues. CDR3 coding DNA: TGTGCCAGCAGTAGACAAGAAAATGAAAAACTGTTTTTT. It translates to CASSRQENEKLFF.

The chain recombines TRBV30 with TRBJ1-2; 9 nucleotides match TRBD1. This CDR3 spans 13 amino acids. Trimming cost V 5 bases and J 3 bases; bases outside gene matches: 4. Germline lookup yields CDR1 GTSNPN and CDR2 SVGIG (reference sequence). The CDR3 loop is CAWSTGGDYGYTF. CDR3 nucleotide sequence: TGTGCCTGGTCGACAGGGGGTGACTATGGCTACACCTTC. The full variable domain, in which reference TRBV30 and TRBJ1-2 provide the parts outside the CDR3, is SQTIHQWPATLVQPVGSPLSLECTVEGTSNPNLYWYRQAAGRGLQLLFYSVGIGQISSEVPQNLSASRPQDRQFILSSKKLLLSDSGFYLCAWSTGGDYGYTFGSGTRLTVV.

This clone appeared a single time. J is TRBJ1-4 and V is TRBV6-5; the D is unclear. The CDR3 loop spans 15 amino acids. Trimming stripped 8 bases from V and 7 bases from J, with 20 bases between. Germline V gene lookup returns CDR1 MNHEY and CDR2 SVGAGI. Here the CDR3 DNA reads TGTGCCAGCGGAGCCTCGACGGTGAGGAGTGAAAAACTGTTTTTT. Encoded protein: CASGASTVRSEKLFF.

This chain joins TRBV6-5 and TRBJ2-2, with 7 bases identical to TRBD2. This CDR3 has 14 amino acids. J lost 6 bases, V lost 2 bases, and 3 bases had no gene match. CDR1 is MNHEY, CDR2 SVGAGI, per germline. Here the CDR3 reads CASSYMGGAGELFF. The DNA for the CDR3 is TGTGCCAGCAGTTACATGGGGGGGGCCGGGGAGCTGTTTTTT.

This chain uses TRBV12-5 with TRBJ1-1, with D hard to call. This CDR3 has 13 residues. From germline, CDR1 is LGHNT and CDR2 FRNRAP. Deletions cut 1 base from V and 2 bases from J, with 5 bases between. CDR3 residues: CASGLALNTEAFF. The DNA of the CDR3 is TGTGCTAGTGGTTTGGCACTTAACACTGAAGCTTTCTTT.

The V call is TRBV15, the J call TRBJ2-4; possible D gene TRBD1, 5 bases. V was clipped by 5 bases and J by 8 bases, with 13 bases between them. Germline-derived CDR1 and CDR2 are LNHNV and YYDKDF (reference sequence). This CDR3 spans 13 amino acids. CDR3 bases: TGTGCCACCAGCCGATACAGGAGTGACATTCAGTACTTC. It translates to CATSRYRSDIQYF.